These 5 T cell receptor beta chains came from one sample sequenced in a study of control samples from healthy donors and cancer patients. Here immunoSEQ multiplex PCR was the method, and the copy in TCRdb shows in-frame clones only, minus some. Among fewer than 110,000 clones listed, approximately 90% were seen once. Material for sequencing was blood. These receptors were obtained from a man in his thirties or forties in good health.

There are a few counts of this clone. As DNA, the CDR3 is TGTGCCAGCAGTTACAAGGGGATTGATTCACCCCTCCACTTT. Its protein is CASSYKGIDSPLHF. The chain joins TRBV6-2 or TRBV6-3 to TRBJ1-6; possibly TRBD1 for D (5 bases). V was cut by 2 bases and J by 8 bases, with 10 bases left in between. Germline V lookup: CDR1 MNHEY, CDR2 SVGEGT. There are 14 residues in the CDR3.

The chain combines TRBV28 with TRBJ2-6; D perhaps matches TRBD1 (6 bases). CDR1 is MDHEN, CDR2 SYDVKM, per germline. There are 15 residues in the CDR3. Trimming pared 7 bases from V and 0 bases from J, leaving 10 bases between. CDR3 protein: CASMGAHSGANVLTF. The CDR3, as DNA: TGTGCCAGCATGGGGGCCCACTCTGGGGCCAACGTCCTGACTTTC. The complete variable domain, with remaining parts taken from reference TRBV28 and TRBJ2-6, reads DVKVTQSSRYLVKRTGEKVFLECVQDMDHENMFWYRQDPGLGLRLIYFSYDVKMKEKGDIPEGYSVSREKKERFSLILESASTNQTSMYLCASMGAHSGANVLTFGAGSRLTVL.

This chain connects TRBV19 to TRBJ2-2; D unclear. Germline V gene data show CDR1 as LNHDA and CDR2 as SQIVND (reference sequence). The CDR3 has 14 amino acids. With 0 bases removed from V and 3 bases from J, the gap between germline ends came to 5 bases. CDR3 loop: CASSIDGDTGELFF. CDR3 nucleotides: TGTGCCAGTAGTATAGATGGGGACACCGGGGAGCTGTTTTTT.

The J gene is TRBJ2-3, the V gene TRBV29-1; 7 positions agree with TRBD1. V lost 4 bases to trimming and J lost 1 base; unmatched junction nucleotides: 2. Germline V gene lookup returns CDR1 SQVTM and CDR2 ANQGSEA. The CDR3 runs to 13 residues. This CDR3 reads CSVGTGGTDTQYF. The CDR3 nucleotides read TGCAGCGTTGGTACAGGGGGCACAGATACGCAGTATTTT.

This chain joins TRBV24-1 and TRBJ2-5; 12 positions agree with TRBD2. V lost 0 bases, J lost 4 bases, and 8 bases stayed unmatched. This CDR3 contains 18 residues. Germline V gene lookup returns CDR1 KGHDR and CDR2 SFDVKD. For the CDR3, the DNA is TGTGCCACCAGTGATTTGTTCCCTAGCGGGAGGGCTAGAGAGACCCAGTACTTC. Its protein product is CATSDLFPSGRARETQYF.